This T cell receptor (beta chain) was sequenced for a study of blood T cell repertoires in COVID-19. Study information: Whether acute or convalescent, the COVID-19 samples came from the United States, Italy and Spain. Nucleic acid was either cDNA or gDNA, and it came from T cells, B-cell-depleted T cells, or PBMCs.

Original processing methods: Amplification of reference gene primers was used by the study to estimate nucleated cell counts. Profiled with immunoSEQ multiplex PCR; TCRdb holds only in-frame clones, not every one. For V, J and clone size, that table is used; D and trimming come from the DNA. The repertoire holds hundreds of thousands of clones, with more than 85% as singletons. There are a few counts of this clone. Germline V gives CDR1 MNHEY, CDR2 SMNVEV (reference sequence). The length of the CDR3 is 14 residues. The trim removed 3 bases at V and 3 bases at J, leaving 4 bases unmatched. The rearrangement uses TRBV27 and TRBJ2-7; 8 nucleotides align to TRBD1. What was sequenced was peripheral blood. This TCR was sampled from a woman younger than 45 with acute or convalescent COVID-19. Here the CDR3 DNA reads TGTGCCAGCAGTTTGACAGGGGTTGTCTACGAGCAGTACTTC. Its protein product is CASSLTGVVYEQYF.